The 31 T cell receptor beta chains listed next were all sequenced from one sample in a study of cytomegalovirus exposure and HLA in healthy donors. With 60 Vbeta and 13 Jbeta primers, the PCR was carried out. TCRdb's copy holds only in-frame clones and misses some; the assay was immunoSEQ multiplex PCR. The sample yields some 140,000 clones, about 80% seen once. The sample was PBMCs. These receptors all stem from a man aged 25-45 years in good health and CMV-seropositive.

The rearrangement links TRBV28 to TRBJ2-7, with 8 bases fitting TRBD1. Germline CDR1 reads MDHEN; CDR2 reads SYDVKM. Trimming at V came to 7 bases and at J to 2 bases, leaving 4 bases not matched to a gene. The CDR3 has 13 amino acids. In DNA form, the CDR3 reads TGTGCCAGCACTGGACAGGGTCCCTACGAGCAGTACTTC. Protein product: CASTGQGPYEQYF.

This CDR3 reads CASSYGTRVREQYF. CDR3 DNA: TGTGCCAGCAGTTACGGGACTAGGGTTCGCGAGCAGTACTTC. The chain joins TRBV6-6 to TRBJ2-7; 8 bases fit TRBD2. This CDR3 is 14 amino acids long. Losses at the gene ends were 2 bases for V and 6 bases for J; bases not matched to a gene: 6. Germline CDR1 reads MNHNY; CDR2 reads SVGAGI (reference sequence).

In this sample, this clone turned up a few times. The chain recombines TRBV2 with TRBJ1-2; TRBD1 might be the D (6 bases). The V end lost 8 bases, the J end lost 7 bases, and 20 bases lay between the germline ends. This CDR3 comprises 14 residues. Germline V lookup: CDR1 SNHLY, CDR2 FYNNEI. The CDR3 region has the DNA TGTGCCAGCTCAACAGGGAGAAGGGGTGGTGGCTACACCTTC. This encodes CASSTGRRGGGYTF.

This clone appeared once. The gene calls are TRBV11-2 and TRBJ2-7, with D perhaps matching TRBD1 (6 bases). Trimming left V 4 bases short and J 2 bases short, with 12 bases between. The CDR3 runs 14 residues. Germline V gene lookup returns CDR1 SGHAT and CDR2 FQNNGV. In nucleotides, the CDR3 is TGTGCCAGCAGCTCCAGGACAGCGGCCTACGAGCAGTACTTC. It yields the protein CASSSRTAAYEQYF.

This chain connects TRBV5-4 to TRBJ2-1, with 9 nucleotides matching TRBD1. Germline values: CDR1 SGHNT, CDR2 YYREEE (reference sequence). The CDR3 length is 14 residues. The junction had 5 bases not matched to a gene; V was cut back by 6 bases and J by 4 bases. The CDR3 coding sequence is TGTGCCAGCAATCCGGGACAGGGTTACAATGAGCAGTTCTTC. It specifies CASNPGQGYNEQFF.

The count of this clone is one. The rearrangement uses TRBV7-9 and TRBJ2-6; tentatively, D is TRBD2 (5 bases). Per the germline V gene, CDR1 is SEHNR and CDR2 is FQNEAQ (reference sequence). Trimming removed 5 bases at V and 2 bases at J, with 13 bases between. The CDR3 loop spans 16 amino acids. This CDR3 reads CASSARTGTGANVLTF. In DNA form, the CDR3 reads TGTGCCAGCAGCGCCCGTACGGGGACTGGGGCCAACGTCCTGACTTTC.

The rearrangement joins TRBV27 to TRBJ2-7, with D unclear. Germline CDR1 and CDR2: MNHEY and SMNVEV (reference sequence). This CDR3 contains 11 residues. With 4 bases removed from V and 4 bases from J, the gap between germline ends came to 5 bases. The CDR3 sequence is CASSSRYEQYF. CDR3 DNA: TGTGCCAGCAGTTCTAGGTACGAGCAGTACTTC.

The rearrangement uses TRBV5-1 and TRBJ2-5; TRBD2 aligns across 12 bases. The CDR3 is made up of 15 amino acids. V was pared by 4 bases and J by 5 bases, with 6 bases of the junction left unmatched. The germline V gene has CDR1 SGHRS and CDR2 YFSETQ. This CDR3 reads CASSQTGTSGETQYF. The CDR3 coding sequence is TGCGCCAGCAGCCAGACAGGGACTAGCGGGGAGACCCAGTACTTC.

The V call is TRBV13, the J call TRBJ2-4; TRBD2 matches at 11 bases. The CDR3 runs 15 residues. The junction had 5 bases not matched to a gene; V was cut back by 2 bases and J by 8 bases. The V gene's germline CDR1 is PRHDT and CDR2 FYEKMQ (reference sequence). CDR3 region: CASSLTSGRGDIQYF. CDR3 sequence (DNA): TGTGCCAGCAGCTTAACTAGCGGGAGAGGGGACATTCAGTACTTC. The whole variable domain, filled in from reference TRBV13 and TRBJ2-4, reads AAGVIQSPRHLIKEKRETATLKCYPIPRHDTVYWYQQGPGQDPQFLISFYEKMQSDKGSIPDRFSAQQFSDYHSELNMSSLELGDSALYFCASSLTSGRGDIQYFGAGTRLSVL.

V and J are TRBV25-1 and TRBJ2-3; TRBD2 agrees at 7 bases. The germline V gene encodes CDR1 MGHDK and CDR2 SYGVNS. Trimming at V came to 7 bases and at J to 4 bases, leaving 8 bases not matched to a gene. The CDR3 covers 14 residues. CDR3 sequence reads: CASKAGVRADTQYF. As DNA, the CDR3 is TGTGCCAGCAAGGCGGGAGTAAGGGCAGATACGCAGTATTTT.

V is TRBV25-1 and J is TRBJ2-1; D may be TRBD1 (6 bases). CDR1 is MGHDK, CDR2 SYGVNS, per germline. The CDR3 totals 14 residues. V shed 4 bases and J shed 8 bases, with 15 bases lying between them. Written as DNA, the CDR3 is TGTGCCAGCAGTGGACTCCAGGGGAGCGATGAGCAGTTCTTC. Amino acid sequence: CASSGLQGSDEQFF. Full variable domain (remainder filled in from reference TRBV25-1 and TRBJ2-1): EADIYQTPRYLVIGTGKKITLECSQTMGHDKMYWYQQDPGMELHLIHYSYGVNSTEKGDLSSESTVSRIRTEHFPLTLESARPSHTSQYLCASSGLQGSDEQFFGPGTRLTVL.

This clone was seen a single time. CDR3 protein: CASSGRGRLYNEQFF. The CDR3 DNA is TGTGCCAGCAGTGGGAGGGGACGACTTTACAATGAGCAGTTCTTC. The chain has TRBV6-1 and TRBJ2-1, with D tentatively TRBD2 (6 bases). CDR1 MNHNS and CDR2 SASEGT come from the germline V gene. Trimming took 4 bases from V and 4 from J, leaving 14 bases between them. This CDR3 has 15 residues.

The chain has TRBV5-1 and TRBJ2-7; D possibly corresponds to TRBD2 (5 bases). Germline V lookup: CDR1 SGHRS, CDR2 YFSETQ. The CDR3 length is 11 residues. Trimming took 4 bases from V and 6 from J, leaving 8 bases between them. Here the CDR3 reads CASSLGGEQYF. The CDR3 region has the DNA TGCGCCAGCAGCCTCGGAGGCGAGCAGTACTTC.

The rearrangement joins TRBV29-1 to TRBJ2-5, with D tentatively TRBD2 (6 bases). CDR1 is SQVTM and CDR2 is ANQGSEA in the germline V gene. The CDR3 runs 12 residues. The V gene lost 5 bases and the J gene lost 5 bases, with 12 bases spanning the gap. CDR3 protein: CSVIRGGETQYF. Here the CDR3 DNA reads TGCAGCGTTATTCGCGGAGGGGAGACCCAGTACTTC.

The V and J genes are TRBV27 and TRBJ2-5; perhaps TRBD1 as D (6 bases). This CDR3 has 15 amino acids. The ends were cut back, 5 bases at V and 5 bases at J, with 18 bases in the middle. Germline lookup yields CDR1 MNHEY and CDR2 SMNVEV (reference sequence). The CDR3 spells CASSPVGHSGETQYF. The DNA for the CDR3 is TGTGCCAGCAGTCCAGTGGGACACTCCGGGGAGACCCAGTACTTC.

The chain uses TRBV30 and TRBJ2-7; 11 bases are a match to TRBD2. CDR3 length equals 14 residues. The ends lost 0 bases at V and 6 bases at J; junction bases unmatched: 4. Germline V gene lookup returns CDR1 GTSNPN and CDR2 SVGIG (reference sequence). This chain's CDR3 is CAWSVGTSGGEQYF. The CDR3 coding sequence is TGTGCCTGGAGTGTGGGGACTAGCGGCGGCGAGCAGTACTTC.

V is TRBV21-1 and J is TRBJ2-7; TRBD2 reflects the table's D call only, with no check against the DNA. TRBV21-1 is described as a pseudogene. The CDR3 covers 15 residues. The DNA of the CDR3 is TGTGCCAGCAGCAAGGCTCGGAACTATCCCTACGAGCAGTACTTC. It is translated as CASSKARNYPYEQYF.

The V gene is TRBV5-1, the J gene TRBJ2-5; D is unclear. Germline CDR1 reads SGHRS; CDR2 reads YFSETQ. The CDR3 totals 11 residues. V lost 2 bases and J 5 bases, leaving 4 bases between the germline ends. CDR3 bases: TGCGCCAGCAGCTTAGAGGAGACCCAGTACTTC. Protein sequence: CASSLEETQYF.

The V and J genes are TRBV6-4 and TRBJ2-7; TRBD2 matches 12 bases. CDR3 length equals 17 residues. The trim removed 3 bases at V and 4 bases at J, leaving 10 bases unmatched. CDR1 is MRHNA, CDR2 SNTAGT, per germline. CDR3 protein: CASSDRGPSGRGYEQYF. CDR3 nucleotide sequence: TGTGCCAGCAGTGATAGGGGGCCTAGCGGGAGGGGGTACGAGCAGTACTTC.

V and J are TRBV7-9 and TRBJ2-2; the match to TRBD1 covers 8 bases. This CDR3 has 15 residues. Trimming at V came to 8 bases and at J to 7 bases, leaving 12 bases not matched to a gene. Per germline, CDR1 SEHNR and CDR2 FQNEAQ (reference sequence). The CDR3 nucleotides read TGTGCCAGCCCCGGGGCAGGGGGCGCCGACGGGGAGCTGTTTTTT. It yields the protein CASPGAGGADGELFF.

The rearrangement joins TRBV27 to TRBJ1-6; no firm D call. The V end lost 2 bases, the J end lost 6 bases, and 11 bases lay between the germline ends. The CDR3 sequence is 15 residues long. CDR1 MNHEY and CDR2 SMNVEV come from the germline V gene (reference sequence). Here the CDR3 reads CASSLVAGSNSPLHF. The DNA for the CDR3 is TGTGCCAGCAGTTTAGTAGCGGGGAGTAATTCACCCCTCCACTTT.

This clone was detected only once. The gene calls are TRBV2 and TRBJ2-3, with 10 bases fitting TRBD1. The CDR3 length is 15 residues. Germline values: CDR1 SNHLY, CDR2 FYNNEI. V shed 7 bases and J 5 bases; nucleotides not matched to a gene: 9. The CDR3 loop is CASTPDRGVGDTQYF. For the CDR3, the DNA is TGTGCCAGCACCCCGGACAGGGGGGTAGGAGATACGCAGTATTTT. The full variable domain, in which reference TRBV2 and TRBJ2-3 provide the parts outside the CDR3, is EPEVTQTPSHQVTQMGQEVILRCVPISNHLYFYWYRQILGQKVEFLVSFYNNEISEKSEIFDDQFSVERPDGSNFTLKIRSTKLEDSAMYFCASTPDRGVGDTQYFGPGTRLTVL.

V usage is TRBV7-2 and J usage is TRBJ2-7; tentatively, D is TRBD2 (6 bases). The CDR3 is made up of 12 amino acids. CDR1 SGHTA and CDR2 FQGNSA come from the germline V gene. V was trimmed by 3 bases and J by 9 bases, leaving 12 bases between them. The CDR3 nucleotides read TGTGCCAGCAGCTTCTCGGGACTGGGGCAGTACTTC. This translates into CASSFSGLGQYF.

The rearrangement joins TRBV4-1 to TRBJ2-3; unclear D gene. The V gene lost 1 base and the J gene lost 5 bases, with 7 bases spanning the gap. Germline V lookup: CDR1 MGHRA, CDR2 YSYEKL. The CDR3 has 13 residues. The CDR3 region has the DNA TGCGCCAGCAGCCAAGTGCCCGGAGATACGCAGTATTTT. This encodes CASSQVPGDTQYF.

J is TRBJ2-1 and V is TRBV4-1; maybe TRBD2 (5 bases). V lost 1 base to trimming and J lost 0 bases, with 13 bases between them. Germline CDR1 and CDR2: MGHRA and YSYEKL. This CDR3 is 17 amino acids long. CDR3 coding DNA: TGCGCCAGCAGCCAAGGTCTGCCGGGATTCTCCTACAATGAGCAGTTCTTC. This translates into CASSQGLPGFSYNEQFF.

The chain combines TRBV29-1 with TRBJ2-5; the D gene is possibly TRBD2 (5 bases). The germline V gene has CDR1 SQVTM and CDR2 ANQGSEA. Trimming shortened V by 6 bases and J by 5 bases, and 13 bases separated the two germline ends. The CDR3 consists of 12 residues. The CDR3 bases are TGCAGCGTGGGTACTAGTCACGAGACCCAGTACTTC. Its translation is CSVGTSHETQYF.

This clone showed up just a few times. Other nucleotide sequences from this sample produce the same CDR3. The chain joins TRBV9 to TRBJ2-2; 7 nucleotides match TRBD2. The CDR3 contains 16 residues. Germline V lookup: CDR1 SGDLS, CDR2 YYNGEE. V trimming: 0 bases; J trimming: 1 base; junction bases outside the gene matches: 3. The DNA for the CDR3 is TGTGCCAGCAGCGTAGATCCTAGCGGGAACACCGGGGAGCTGTTTTTT. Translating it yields CASSVDPSGNTGELFF.

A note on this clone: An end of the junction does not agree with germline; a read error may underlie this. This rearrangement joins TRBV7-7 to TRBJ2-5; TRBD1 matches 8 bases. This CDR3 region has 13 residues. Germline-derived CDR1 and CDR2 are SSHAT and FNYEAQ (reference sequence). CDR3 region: CASSLDREETQYF. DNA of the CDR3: TGTGCTAGCAGTTTGGACAGGGAAGAGACCCAGTACTTC.

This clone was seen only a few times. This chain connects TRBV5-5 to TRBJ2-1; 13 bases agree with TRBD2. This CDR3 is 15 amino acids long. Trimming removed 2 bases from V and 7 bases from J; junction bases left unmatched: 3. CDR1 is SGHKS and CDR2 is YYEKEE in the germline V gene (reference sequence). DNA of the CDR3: TGTGCCAGCAGCTTTAGACTAGCGGGAGGAAATGAGCAGTTCTTC. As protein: CASSFRLAGGNEQFF.

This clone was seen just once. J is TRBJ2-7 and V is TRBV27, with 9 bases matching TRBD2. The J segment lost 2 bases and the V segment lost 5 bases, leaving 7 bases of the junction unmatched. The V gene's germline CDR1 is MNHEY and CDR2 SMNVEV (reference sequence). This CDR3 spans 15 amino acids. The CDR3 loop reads CASSALVAGAYEQYF. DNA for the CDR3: TGTGCCAGCAGTGCCCTTGTAGCGGGAGCCTACGAGCAGTACTTC.

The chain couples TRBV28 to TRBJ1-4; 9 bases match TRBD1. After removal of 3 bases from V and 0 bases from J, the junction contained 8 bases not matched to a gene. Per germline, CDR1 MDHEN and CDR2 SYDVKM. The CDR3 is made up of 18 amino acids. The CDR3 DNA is TGTGCCAGCAGTTTCCGCACAGGGGGCGAGGCAACTAATGAAAAACTGTTTTTT. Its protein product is CASSFRTGGEATNEKLFF.